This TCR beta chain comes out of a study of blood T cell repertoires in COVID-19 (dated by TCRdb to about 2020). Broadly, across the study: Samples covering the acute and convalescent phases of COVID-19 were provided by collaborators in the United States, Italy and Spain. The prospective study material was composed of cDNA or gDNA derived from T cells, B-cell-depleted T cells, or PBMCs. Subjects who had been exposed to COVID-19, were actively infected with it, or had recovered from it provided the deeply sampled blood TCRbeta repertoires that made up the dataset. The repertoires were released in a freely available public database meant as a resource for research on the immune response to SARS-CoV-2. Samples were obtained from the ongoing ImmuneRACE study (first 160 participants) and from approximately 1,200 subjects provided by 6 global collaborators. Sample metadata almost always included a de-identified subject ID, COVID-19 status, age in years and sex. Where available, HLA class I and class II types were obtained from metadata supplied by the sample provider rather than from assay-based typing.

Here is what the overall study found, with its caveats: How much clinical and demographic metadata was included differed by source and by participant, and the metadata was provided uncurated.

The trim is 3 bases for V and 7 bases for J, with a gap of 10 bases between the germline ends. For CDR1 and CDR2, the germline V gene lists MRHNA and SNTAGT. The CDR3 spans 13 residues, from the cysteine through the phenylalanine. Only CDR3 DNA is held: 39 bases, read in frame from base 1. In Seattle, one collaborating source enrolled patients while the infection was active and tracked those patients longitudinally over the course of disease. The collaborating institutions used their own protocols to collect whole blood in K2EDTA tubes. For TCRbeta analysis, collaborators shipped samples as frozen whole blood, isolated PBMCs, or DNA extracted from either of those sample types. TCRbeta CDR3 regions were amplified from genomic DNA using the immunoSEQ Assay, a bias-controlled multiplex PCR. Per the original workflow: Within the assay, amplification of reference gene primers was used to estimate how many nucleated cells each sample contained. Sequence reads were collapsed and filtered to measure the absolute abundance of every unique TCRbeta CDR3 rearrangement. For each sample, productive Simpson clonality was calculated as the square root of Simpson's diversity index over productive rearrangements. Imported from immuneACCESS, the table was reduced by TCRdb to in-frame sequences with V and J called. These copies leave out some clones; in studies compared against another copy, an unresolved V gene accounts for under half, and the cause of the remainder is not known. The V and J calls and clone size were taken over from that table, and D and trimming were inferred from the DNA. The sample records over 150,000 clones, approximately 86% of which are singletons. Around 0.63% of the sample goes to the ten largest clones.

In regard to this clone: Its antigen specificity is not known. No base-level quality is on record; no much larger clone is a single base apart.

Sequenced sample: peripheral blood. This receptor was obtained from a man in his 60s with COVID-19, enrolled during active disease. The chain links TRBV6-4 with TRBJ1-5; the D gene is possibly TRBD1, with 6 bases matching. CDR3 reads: CASSEQGGQPQHF. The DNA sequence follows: TGTGCCAGCAGTGAACAGGGTGGGCAGCCCCAGCATTTT.